Listed here are 7 T cell receptor beta chains from one sample, sequenced in a study of cytomegalovirus exposure and HLA in healthy donors. The primer mix had 60 Vbeta and 13 Jbeta primers. Profiling relied on immunoSEQ multiplex PCR, and the TCRdb table lists in-frame clones only, not all of them. In all, the sample yields 60,000 to 70,000 clones. Sequencing was performed on PBMCs. These receptors all stem from a boy aged 5-17 years in good health and CMV-seronegative.

V and J are TRBV9 and TRBJ1-1; D not resolved. Germline-derived CDR1 and CDR2 are SGDLS and YYNGEE. The CDR3 covers 13 residues. V was pared by 1 base and J by 6 bases, with 10 bases between. CDR3 protein: CASSVLSPAEAFF. Written as DNA, the CDR3 is TGTGCCAGCAGCGTATTATCCCCGGCTGAAGCTTTCTTT.

The V call is TRBV9, the J call TRBJ2-5; possible D gene TRBD2, 5 bases. Germline V gene sequence: CDR1 SGDLS, CDR2 YYNGEE. V was trimmed by 1 base and J by 3 bases, leaving 7 bases between them. The CDR3 consists of 13 residues. As DNA, the CDR3 is TGTGCCAGCAGCGTAACTAGTAAAGAGACCCAGTACTTC. Encoded protein: CASSVTSKETQYF.

This CDR3 reads CASSSSLSQETQYF. The CDR3 DNA reads TGCGCCAGCAGCTCTAGTTTGAGCCAAGAGACCCAGTACTTC. The V and J genes are TRBV5-1 and TRBJ2-5; D ambiguous. From germline, CDR1 is SGHRS and CDR2 YFSETQ. The V gene lost 3 bases and the J gene lost 1 base, with 10 bases spanning the gap. This CDR3 is 14 amino acids long.

The chain is built from TRBV30 and TRBJ2-5, with 8 bases that match TRBD2. The ends lost 3 bases at V and 5 bases at J; junction bases unmatched: 8. This CDR3 contains 14 residues. CDR1 is GTSNPN and CDR2 is SVGIG in the germline V gene (reference sequence). Here the CDR3 DNA reads TGTGCCTGGAGCAGGGCGGGAGGCGGGGAGACCCAGTACTTC. Protein: CAWSRAGGGETQYF.

This sequence joins TRBV19 and TRBJ1-5; TRBD1 agrees at 8 bases. CDR1 is LNHDA and CDR2 is SQIVND in the germline V gene (reference sequence). The V gene end was trimmed by 5 bases and the J gene end by 2 bases; junction bases not matched to a gene: 2. The CDR3 has 14 residues. Written as DNA, the CDR3 is TGTGCCAGTAGTCCGACAGGGGGCAATCAGCCCCAGCATTTT. This gives the protein CASSPTGGNQPQHF.

The CDR3 DNA is TGTGCCAGCACCCAGGGGACAGATACGCAGTATTTT. This translates into CASTQGTDTQYF. This chain joins TRBV6-6 and TRBJ2-3, with D maybe TRBD1 (6 bases). The germline V gene has CDR1 MNHNY and CDR2 SVGAGI (reference sequence). Deletions cut 7 bases from V and 3 bases from J, with 8 bases between. The CDR3 contains 12 residues.

The chain links TRBV7-9 to TRBJ2-7; no firm D call. From germline, CDR1 is SEHNR and CDR2 FQNEAQ (reference sequence). The CDR3 is 13 amino acids. V gave up 4 bases and J gave up 5 bases, with 12 bases separating them. The CDR3 sequence: CASSSGVADEQYF. For the CDR3, the DNA is TGTGCCAGCAGCTCTGGAGTTGCGGACGAGCAGTACTTC. Full variable domain (missing parts from reference TRBV7-9 and TRBJ2-7): DTGVSQNPRHKITKRGQNVTFRCDPISEHNRLYWYRQTLGQGPEFLTYFQNEAQLEKSRLLSDRFSAERPKGSFSTLEIQRTEQGDSAMYLCASSSGVADEQYFGPGTRLTVT.